The sequence of this T cell receptor (beta chain) was determined in a study of T cell responses to AZD1222 COVID-19 vaccine. Looked up from germline, CDR1 is SGHTA and CDR2 is FQGNSA. This CDR3 has 14 residues. V gave up 3 bases and J gave up 4 bases, with 9 bases separating them. The repertoire was sequenced with immunoSEQ multiplex PCR; TCRdb's copy has only in-frame clones and lacks some. The sample includes 110,000 or so clones, 70% to 90% of them seen just once. The material was peripheral blood, obtained 28 days after the second AZD1222 dose. The clonotype originates from an adult who received the AZD1222 COVID-19 vaccine. The chain joins TRBV7-2 to TRBJ2-2; D remains unclear. The CDR3 region is CASSFGLLTGELFF. CDR3 bases: TGTGCCAGCAGCTTCGGGCTTCTCACCGGGGAGCTGTTTTTT.